These 25 T cell receptor beta chains share one sample of origin, sequenced in a study of blood T cell repertoires in COVID-19. The table came from immunoSEQ multiplex PCR; TCRdb's copy has only in-frame clones and leaves some out. The sample lists about 210,000 clones, roughly 75% occurring once. Sequencing was carried out using peripheral blood. Source of these receptors: a woman between 65 and 79 years old with acute or convalescent COVID-19.

This chain uses TRBV18 with TRBJ2-7; D unresolved. Germline-derived CDR1 and CDR2 are KGHSH and LQKENI. V was shortened by 8 bases and J by 2 bases, with 7 bases between the two germline ends. The CDR3 length is 11 residues. The chain's CDR3 is CASRSAYEQYF. DNA for the CDR3: TGTGCCAGCCGGTCGGCCTACGAGCAGTACTTC.

The chain couples TRBV21-1 to TRBJ2-7; TRBD1 is the table's D call, not checked against the DNA. TRBV21-1 is labeled a pseudogene. The CDR3 contains 13 residues. The CDR3 here is CASTLGSSYEQYV. The CDR3 DNA reads TGTGCCAGCACCCTGGGCAGCTCCTACGAGCAGTACGTC.

The rearrangement links TRBV4-2 to TRBJ2-7, with TRBD2 as a possible D gene (5 bases). CDR1 is LGHNA, CDR2 YNFKEQ, per germline. The CDR3 contains 18 residues. The V gene lost 0 bases and the J gene lost 5 bases, with 23 bases spanning the gap. The CDR3 is CASSQDAQGRGLSDEQYF. The CDR3 nucleotides read TGTGCCAGCAGCCAAGACGCGCAAGGAAGAGGTCTTAGCGACGAGCAGTACTTC.

This clone was seen only once. V is TRBV3-1 (or the pseudogene TRBV3-2) and J is TRBJ2-7; 7 bases are a match to TRBD2. The V gene's germline CDR1 is LGHDT and CDR2 YNNKEL (reference sequence). The CDR3 is 16 amino acids. V lost 3 bases and J lost 0; bases outside the gene matches: 8. The CDR3 DNA is TGTGCCAGCAGCCACCCTAGCGGCATACTCTCCTACGAGCAGTACGTC. Protein product: CASSHPSGILSYEQYV.

The rearrangement links TRBV18 to TRBJ2-7, with 8 bases aligning to TRBD2. Germline CDR1 reads KGHSH; CDR2 reads LQKENI. CDR3 length: 14 amino acids. Unmatched junction bases numbered 8, after V lost 5 bases and J lost 5 bases. CDR3 in amino acids: CASSKGGGINEQYF. In DNA, the CDR3 is TGTGCCAGCTCAAAAGGCGGGGGGATAAACGAGCAGTACTTC.

The rearrangement links TRBV5-1 to TRBJ1-2; D remains unclear. The CDR3 covers 13 residues. Looked up from germline, CDR1 is SGHRS and CDR2 is YFSETQ. Trimming shortened V by 0 bases and J by 2 bases, and 5 bases separated the two germline ends. The CDR3 region has the DNA TGCGCCAGCAGCTTGGCACAGAACTATGGCTACACCTTC. It is translated as CASSLAQNYGYTF.

This sequence joins TRBV4-3 and TRBJ1-1, with D unclear. CDR1 LGHNA and CDR2 YSLEER come from the germline V gene. This CDR3 comprises 15 residues. V dropped 0 bases and J dropped 0 bases, with 8 bases sitting between them. The chain's CDR3 is CASSQDSTMNTEAFF. The CDR3 DNA sequence: TGCGCCAGCAGCCAAGATAGTACGATGAACACTGAAGCTTTCTTT.

In this sample, this clone turned up once. The chain joins TRBV29-1 to TRBJ2-2, with TRBD1 identical over 7 bases. The CDR3 contains 14 residues. The germline gives CDR1 SQVTM, CDR2 ANQGSEA. With 7 bases clipped from V and 3 bases from J, the junction kept 8 bases outside the gene matches. The CDR3 DNA follows: TGCAGCGCCACGACAGGGAAGGACACCGGGGAGCTGTTTTTT. This translates into CSATTGKDTGELFF.

V gene TRBV5-4 combines with J gene TRBJ1-5, with a weak D call TRBD1 (5 bases). Between the trimmed V and J ends, which lost 0 bases and 4 bases, there was a span of 5 bases. CDR1 SGHNT and CDR2 YYREEE come from the germline V gene (reference sequence). The CDR3 runs 13 residues. As DNA, the CDR3 is TGTGCCAGCAGCTTGGACAGGAATCAGCCCCAGCATTTT. Protein sequence: CASSLDRNQPQHF. Supplemented by reference TRBV5-4 and TRBJ1-5, the full variable domain reads ETGVTQSPTHLIKTRGQQVTLRCSSQSGHNTVSWYQQALGQGPQFIFQYYREEENGRGNFPPRFSGLQFPNYSSELNVNALELDDSALYLCASSLDRNQPQHFGDGTRLSIL.

The J gene is TRBJ2-3, the V gene TRBV12-5; tentative D call: TRBD2 (5 bases). Trimming took off 7 bases at V and 1 base at J, with 15 bases between the two ends. Germline V gene lookup returns CDR1 LGHNT and CDR2 FRNRAP. The CDR3 has 15 amino acids. The CDR3: CASVLYIGGTDTQYF. CDR3 coding DNA: TGTGCTAGTGTCCTCTACATCGGGGGCACAGATACGCAGTATTTT.

The chain combines TRBV2 with TRBJ1-2; 9 positions agree with TRBD1. Trimming cost V 6 bases and J 8 bases; bases outside gene matches: 10. CDR3 length: 14 residues. Germline CDR1 reads SNHLY; CDR2 reads FYNNEI. The CDR3 region has the DNA TGTGCCAGCAGGAAACAACAGGGGGCTGGAGGCTACACCTTC. Its protein product is CASRKQQGAGGYTF.

This clone has just a few counts. The chain joins TRBV19 to TRBJ2-1, with 8 bases matching TRBD1. Losses at the gene ends were 10 bases for V and 2 bases for J; bases not matched to a gene: 13. Germline values: CDR1 LNHDA, CDR2 SQIVND (reference sequence). The CDR3 has 16 amino acids. Here the CDR3 reads CATRGQTTGAYNEQFF. The DNA of the CDR3 is TGTGCCACCCGTGGGCAAACGACAGGGGCCTACAATGAGCAGTTCTTC.

The chain is built from TRBV9 and TRBJ1-1; no clear D gene. The germline gives CDR1 SGDLS, CDR2 YYNGEE. V lost 0 bases and J lost 8, with 11 bases in between. The CDR3 spans 13 residues. CDR3 DNA: TGTGCCAGCAGCGTAGGGCGGGAAAGAGAAGCTTTCTTT. Translated, it gives CASSVGREREAFF.

Worth noting for this clone: Additional DNA sequences in this sample encode the identical CDR3. This sequence joins TRBV7-3 and TRBJ2-1, with D perhaps TRBD1 (7 bases). Trimming took off 2 bases at V and 7 bases at J, with 9 bases between the two ends. CDR1 SGHTA and CDR2 FQGTGA come from the germline V gene. The CDR3 covers 13 residues. CDR3 DNA sequence: TGTGCCAGCAGCTTATCAGGGGGGAATGAGCAGTTCTTC. Its protein product is CASSLSGGNEQFF.

The chain combines TRBV6-6 with TRBJ2-7, with TRBD1 identical over 7 bases. Germline CDR1 is MNHNY and CDR2 is SVGAGI (reference sequence). V lost 4 bases and J lost 3; bases outside the gene matches: 6. This CDR3 is built from 14 residues. The CDR3 nucleotides are TGTGCCAGCAGTTCCGACAGGGTGGTCTACGAGCAGTACTTC. It specifies CASSSDRVVYEQYF.

V gene TRBV6-1 combines with J gene TRBJ1-2; D might be TRBD1 (5 bases). The CDR3 consists of 15 residues. Germline values: CDR1 MNHNS, CDR2 SASEGT. V was trimmed by 0 bases and J by 8 bases, leaving 16 bases between them. Here the CDR3 DNA reads TGTGCCAGCAGTGAAGCTAAGACAGTCAGTGGGGGCTACACCTTC. It yields the protein CASSEAKTVSGGYTF.

This clone was picked up a small number of times. The rearrangement uses TRBV2 and TRBJ2-2, with D possibly TRBD1 on 6 matching bases. The germline V and J ends were trimmed by 6 bases and 3 bases, with 11 bases remaining between them. The CDR3 has 14 residues. Germline V gives CDR1 SNHLY, CDR2 FYNNEI. The CDR3 nucleotides are TGTGCCAGCAGACAGGGAACGGACACCGGGGAGCTGTTTTTT. This sequence encodes CASRQGTDTGELFF.

CDR3 bases: TGTGCCAGCAGTAACGGACAATTCTACGAGCAGTACTTC. Its translation is CASSNGQFYEQYF. V and J are TRBV27 and TRBJ2-7; maybe TRBD1 (5 bases). With 5 bases removed from V and 3 bases from J, the gap between germline ends came to 11 bases. Germline V CDR1 and CDR2: MNHEY, SMNVEV (reference sequence). The CDR3 spans 13 residues.

This sequence joins TRBV2 and TRBJ1-5; TRBD1 matches at 8 bases. The CDR3 is made up of 13 amino acids. CDR1 is SNHLY, CDR2 FYNNEI, per germline. With 7 bases clipped from V and 6 bases from J, the junction kept 5 bases outside the gene matches. Written as DNA, the CDR3 is TGTGCCAGCAAAGGACAGGGAGGTCAGCCCCAGCATTTT. Translation gives CASKGQGGQPQHF.

The chain uses TRBV9 and TRBJ2-1; 13 bases align to TRBD2. Germline values: CDR1 SGDLS, CDR2 YYNGEE. V shed 4 bases and J 10 bases; nucleotides not matched to a gene: 8. The CDR3 has 15 amino acids. CDR3 sequence (DNA): TGTGCCAGCAGCACCCGACTAGCGGGGGGCATGGAGCAGTTCTTC. Its protein is CASSTRLAGGMEQFF.

The rearrangement uses TRBV11-2 and TRBJ2-3, with D possibly TRBD2 on 6 matching bases. This CDR3 has 16 amino acids. The germline V gene has CDR1 SGHAT and CDR2 FQNNGV. V gave up 4 bases and J gave up 1 base, with 15 bases separating them. The CDR3 DNA reads TGTGCCAGCAGCTCTCCCAGGAGGGATCGCACAGATACGCAGTATTTT. This encodes CASSSPRRDRTDTQYF.

The CDR3: CASSPRLDLTGELFF. In DNA form, the CDR3 reads TGTGCCAGCTCACCACGACTAGACCTCACCGGGGAGCTGTTTTTT. The chain uses TRBV18 and TRBJ2-2; D perhaps matches TRBD2 (6 bases). CDR1 is KGHSH and CDR2 is LQKENI in the germline V gene. The CDR3 totals 15 residues. V was clipped by 1 base and J by 4 bases, with 10 bases between them.

In its sample, this clone was seen once. The rearrangement joins TRBV11-3 to TRBJ2-2; D might be TRBD1 (5 bases). Trimming took off 2 bases at V and 4 bases at J, with 8 bases between the two ends. The CDR3 covers 14 residues. Per germline, CDR1 SGHNT and CDR2 YENEEA. Written as DNA, the CDR3 is TGTGCCAGCAGCTTACTTCAGGGCACCGGGGAGCTGTTTTTT. Encoded protein: CASSLLQGTGELFF. Filled out from reference TRBV11-3 and TRBJ2-2, the complete variable domain reads EAGVVQSPRYKIIEKKQPVAFWCNPISGHNTLYWYLQNLGQGPELLIRYENEEAVDDSQLPKDRFSAERLKGVDSTLKIQPAELGDSAVYLCASSLLQGTGELFFGEGSRLTVL.

This chain joins TRBV9 and TRBJ2-2, with 10 nucleotides matching TRBD2. The CDR3 is made up of 18 amino acids. The V gene's germline CDR1 is SGDLS and CDR2 YYNGEE. Trimming took 4 bases from V and 6 from J; bases not matched to a gene: 15. CDR3 amino acids: CASSLLGGLAGAAGELFF. CDR3 nucleotide sequence: TGTGCCAGCAGCCTCCTAGGGGGGCTAGCGGGGGCGGCCGGGGAGCTGTTTTTT.

The rearrangement joins TRBV7-8 to TRBJ2-2; weak D call: TRBD2 (5 bases). The CDR3 totals 14 residues. V was clipped by 4 bases and J by 6 bases, with 12 bases between them. The germline CDR1 and CDR2 sequences are SGHVS and FQNEAQ. The CDR3 DNA reads as TGTGCCAGCAGCTCGACCGGGGAAGCCGGGGAGCTGTTTTTT. Translation: CASSSTGEAGELFF.